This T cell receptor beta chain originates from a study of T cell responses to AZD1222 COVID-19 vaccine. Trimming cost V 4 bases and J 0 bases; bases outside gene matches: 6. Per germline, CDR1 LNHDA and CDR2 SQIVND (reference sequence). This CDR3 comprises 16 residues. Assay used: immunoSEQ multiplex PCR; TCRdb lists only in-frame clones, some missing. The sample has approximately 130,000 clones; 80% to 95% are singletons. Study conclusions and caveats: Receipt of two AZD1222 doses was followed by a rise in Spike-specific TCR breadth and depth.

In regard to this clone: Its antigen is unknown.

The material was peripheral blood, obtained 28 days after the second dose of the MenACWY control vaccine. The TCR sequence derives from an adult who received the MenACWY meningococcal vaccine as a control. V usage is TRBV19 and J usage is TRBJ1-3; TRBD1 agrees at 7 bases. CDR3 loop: CASSTPGQTSGNTIYF. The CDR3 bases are TGTGCCAGTAGTACCCCGGGACAGACCTCTGGAAACACCATATATTTT. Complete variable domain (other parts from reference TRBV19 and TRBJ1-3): DGGITQSPKYLFRKEGQNVTLSCEQNLNHDAMYWYRQDPGQGLRLIYYSQIVNDFQKGDIAEGYSVSREKKESFPLTVTSAQKNPTAFYLCASSTPGQTSGNTIYFGEGSWLTVV.